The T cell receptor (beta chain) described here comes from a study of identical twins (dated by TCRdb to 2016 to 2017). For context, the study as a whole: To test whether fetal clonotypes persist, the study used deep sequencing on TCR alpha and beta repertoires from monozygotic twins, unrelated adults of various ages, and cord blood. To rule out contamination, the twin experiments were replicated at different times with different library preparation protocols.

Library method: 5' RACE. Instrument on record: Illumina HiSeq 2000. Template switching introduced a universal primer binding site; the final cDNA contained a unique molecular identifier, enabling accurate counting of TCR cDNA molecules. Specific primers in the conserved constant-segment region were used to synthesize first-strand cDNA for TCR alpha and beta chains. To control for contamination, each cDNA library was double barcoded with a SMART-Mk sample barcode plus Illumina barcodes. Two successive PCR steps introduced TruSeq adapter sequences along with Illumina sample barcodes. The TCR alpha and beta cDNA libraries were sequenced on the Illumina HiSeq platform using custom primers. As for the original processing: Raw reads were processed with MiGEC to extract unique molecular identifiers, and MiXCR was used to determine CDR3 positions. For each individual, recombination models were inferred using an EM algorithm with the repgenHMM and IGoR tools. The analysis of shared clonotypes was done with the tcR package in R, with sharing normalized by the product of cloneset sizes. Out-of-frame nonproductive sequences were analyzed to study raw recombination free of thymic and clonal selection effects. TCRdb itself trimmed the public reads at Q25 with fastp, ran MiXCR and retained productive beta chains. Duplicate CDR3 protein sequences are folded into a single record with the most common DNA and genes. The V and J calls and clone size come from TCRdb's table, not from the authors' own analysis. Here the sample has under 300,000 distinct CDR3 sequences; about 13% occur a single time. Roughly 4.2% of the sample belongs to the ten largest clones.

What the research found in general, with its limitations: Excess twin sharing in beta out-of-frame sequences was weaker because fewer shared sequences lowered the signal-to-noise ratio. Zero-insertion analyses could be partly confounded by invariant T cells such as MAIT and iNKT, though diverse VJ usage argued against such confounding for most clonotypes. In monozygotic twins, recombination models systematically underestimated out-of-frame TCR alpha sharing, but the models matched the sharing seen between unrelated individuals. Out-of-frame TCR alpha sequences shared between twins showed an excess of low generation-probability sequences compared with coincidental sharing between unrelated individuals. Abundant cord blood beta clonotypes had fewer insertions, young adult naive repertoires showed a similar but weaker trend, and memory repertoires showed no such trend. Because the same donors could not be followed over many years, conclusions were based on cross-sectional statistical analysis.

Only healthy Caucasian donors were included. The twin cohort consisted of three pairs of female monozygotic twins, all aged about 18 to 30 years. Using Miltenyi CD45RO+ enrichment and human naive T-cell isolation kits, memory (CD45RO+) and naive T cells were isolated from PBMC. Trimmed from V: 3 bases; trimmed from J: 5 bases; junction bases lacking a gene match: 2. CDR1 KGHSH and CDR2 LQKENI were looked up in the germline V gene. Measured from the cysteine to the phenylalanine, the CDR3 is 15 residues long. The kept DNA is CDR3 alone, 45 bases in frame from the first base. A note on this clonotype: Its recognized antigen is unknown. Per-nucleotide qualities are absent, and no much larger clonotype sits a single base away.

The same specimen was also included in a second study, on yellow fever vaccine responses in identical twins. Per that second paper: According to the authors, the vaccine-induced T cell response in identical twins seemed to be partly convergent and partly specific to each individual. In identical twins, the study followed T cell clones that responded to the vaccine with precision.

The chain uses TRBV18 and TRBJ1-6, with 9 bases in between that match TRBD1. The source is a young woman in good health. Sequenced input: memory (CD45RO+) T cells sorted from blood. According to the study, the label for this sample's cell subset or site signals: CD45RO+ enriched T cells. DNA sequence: TGTGCCAGCTCACCGGACAGGGGTGATAATTCACCCCTCCACTTT. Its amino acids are CASSPDRGDNSPLHF.